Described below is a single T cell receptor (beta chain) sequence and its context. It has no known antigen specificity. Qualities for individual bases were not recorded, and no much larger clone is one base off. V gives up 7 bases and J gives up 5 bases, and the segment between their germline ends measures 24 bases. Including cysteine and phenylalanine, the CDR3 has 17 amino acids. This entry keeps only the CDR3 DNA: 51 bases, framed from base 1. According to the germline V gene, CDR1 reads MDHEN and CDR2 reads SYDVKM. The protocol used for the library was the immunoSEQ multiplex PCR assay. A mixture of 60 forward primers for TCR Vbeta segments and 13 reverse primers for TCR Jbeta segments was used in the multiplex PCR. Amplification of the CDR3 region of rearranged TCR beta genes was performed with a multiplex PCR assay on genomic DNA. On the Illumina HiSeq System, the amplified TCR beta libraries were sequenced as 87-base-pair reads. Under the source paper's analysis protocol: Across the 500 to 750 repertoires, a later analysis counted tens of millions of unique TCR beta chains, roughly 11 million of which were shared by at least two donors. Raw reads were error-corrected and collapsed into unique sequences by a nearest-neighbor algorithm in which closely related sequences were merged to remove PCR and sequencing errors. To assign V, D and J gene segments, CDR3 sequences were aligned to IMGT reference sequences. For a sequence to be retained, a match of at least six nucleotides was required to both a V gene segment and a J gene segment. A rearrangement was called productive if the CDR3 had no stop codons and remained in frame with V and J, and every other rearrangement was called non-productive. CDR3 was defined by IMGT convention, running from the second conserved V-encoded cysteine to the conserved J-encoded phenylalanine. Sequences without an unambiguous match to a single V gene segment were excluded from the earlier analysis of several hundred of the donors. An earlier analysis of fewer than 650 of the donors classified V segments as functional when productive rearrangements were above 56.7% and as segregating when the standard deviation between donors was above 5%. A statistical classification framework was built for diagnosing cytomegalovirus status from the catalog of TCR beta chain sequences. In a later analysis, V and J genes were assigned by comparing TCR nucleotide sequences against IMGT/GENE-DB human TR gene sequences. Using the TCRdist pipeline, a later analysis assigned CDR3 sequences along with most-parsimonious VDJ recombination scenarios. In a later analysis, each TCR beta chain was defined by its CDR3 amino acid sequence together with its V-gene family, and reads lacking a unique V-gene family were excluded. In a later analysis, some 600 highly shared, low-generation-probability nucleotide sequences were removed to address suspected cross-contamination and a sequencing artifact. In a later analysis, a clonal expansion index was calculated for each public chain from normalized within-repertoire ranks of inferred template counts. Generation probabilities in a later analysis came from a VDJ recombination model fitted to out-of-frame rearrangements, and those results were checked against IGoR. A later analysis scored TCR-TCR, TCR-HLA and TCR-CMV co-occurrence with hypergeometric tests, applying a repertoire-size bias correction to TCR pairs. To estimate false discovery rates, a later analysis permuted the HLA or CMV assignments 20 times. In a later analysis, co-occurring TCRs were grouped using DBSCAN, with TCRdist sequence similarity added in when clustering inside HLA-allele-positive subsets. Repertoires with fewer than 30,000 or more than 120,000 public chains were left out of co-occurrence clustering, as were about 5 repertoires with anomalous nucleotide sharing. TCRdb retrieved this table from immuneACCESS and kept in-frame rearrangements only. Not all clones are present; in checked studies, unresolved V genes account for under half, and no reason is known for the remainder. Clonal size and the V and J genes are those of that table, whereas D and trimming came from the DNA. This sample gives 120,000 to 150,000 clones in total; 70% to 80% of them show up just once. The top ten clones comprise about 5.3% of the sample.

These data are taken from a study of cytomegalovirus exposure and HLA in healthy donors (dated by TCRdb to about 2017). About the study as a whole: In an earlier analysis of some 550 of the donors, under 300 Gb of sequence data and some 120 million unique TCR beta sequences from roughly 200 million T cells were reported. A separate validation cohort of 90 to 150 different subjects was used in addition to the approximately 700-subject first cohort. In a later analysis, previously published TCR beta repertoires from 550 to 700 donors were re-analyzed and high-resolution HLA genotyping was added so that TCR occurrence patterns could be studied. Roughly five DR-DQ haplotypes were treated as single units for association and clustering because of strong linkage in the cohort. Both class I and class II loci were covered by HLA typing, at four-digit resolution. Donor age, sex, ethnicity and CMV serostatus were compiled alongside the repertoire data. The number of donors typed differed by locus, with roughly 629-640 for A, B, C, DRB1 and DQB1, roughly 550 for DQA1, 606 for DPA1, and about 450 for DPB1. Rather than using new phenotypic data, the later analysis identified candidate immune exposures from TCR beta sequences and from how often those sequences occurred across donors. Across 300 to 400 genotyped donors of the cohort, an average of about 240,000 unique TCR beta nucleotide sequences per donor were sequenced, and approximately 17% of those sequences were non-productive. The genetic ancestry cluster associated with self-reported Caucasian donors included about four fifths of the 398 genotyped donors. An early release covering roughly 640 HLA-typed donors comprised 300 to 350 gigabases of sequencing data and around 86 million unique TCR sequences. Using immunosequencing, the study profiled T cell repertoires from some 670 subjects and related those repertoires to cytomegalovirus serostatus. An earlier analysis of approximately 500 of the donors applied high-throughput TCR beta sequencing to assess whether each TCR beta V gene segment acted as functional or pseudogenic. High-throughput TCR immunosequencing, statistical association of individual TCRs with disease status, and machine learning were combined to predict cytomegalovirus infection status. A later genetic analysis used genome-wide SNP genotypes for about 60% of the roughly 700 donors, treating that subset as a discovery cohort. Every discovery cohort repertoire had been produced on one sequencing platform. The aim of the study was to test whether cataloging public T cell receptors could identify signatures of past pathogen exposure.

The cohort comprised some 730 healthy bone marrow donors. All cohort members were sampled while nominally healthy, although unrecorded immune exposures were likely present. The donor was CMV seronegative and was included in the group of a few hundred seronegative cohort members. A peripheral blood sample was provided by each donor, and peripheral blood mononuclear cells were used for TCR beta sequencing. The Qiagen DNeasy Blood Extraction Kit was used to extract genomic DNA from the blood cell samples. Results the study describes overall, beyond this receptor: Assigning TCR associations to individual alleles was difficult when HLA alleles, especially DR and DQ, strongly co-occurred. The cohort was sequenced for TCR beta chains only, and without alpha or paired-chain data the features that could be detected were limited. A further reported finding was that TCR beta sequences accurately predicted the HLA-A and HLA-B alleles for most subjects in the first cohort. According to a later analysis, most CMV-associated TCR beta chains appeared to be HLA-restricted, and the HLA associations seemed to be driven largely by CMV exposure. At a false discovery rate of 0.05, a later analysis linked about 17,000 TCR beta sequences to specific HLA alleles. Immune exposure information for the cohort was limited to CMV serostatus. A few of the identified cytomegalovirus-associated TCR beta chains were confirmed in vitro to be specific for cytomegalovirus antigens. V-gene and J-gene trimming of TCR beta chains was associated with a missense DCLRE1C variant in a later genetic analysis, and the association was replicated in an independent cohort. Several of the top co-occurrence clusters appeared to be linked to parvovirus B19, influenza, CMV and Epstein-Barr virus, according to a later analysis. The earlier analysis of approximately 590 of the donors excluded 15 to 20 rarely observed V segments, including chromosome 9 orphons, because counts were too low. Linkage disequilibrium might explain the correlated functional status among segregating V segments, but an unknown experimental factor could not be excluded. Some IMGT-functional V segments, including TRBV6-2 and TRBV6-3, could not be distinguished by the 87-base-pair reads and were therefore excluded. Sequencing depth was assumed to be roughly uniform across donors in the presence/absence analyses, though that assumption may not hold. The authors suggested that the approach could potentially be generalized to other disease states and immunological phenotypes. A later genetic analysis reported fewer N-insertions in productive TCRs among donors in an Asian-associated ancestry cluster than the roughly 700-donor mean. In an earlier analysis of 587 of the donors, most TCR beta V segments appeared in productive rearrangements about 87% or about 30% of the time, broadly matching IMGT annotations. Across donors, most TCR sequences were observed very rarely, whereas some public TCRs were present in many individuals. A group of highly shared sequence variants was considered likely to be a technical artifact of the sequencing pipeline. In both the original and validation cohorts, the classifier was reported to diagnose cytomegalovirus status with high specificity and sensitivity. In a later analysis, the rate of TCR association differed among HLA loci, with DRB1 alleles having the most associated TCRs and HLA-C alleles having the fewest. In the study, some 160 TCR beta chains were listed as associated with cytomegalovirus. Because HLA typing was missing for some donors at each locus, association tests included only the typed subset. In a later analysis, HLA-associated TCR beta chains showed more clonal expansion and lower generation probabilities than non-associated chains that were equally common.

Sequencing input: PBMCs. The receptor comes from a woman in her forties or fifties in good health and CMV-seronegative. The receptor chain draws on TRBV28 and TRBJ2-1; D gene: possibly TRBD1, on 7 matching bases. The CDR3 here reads CASNSDTIRGEDNEQFF. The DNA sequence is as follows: TGTGCCAGCAATTCAGACACGATCAGGGGGGAGGACAATGAGCAGTTCTTC.